Below are 11 T cell receptor beta chains sequenced from a single sample in a study of cytomegalovirus exposure and HLA in healthy donors. In the PCR, 60 Vbeta and 13 Jbeta primers were used. The data were produced by immunoSEQ multiplex PCR, yet TCRdb's version contains in-frame clones alone and is incomplete. Seen here are tens of thousands of clones, around half observed once, and the top ten hold around 6.5%. Sequenced sample: PBMCs. The source of these receptors is a woman in her thirties or forties in good health and CMV-seropositive.

The chain joins TRBV7-2 to TRBJ1-2; 12 positions match TRBD1. There are 17 residues in the CDR3. Losses at the gene ends were 5 bases for V and 4 bases for J; bases not matched to a gene: 11. Per germline, CDR1 SGHTA and CDR2 FQGNSA. Here the CDR3 reads CASSPRGGTGGGYGYTF. In DNA form, the CDR3 reads TGTGCCAGCAGCCCCCGAGGCGGGACAGGGGGCGGCTATGGCTACACCTTC. The complete variable domain, with remaining parts taken from reference TRBV7-2 and TRBJ1-2, reads GAGVSQSPSNKVTEKGKDVELRCDPISGHTALYWYRQSLGQGLEFLIYFQGNSAPDKSGLPSDRFSAERTGGSVSTLTIQRTQQEDSAVYLCASSPRGGTGGGYGYTFGSGTRLTVV.

In its sample, this clone was seen a few times. The gene calls are TRBV6-1 and TRBJ1-5; 7 nucleotides match TRBD1. Unmatched junction bases numbered 9, after V lost 10 bases and J lost 3 bases. The CDR3 covers 14 residues. Germline CDR1 reads MNHNS; CDR2 reads SASEGT. The CDR3 spells CAIETGAINQPQHF. The CDR3 DNA reads TGTGCCATCGAAACAGGGGCCATCAATCAGCCCCAGCATTTT.

This rearrangement joins TRBV28 to TRBJ1-6; 8 bases are a match to TRBD1. Trimming cost V 7 bases and J 1 base; bases outside gene matches: 15. This CDR3 contains 19 residues. Germline values: CDR1 MDHEN, CDR2 SYDVKM. The CDR3 DNA reads TGTGCCAGCACTGAACACCGGACAGGGCTAGAATCCTATAATTCACCCCTCCACTTT. Translating it yields CASTEHRTGLESYNSPLHF.

The gene calls are TRBV4-3 and TRBJ1-5, with D maybe TRBD1 (6 bases). V shed 1 base and J shed 6 bases, with 19 bases lying between them. The germline gives CDR1 LGHNA, CDR2 YSLEER. CDR3 size: 17 residues. The CDR3 here is CASSQVTKGGRGQPQHF. The CDR3 DNA is TGCGCCAGCAGCCAAGTCACTAAGGGGGGGCGGGGTCAGCCCCAGCATTTT.

In this sample, this clone turned up a few times. J is TRBJ1-5 and V is TRBV6-1; a weak D match, TRBD1 (6 bases). Trimming left V 6 bases short and J 7 bases short, with 16 bases between. CDR1 is MNHNS and CDR2 is SASEGT in the germline V gene. The CDR3 is made up of 14 amino acids. In nucleotides, the CDR3 is TGTGCCAGCAGGGGGGGGGCAGGGCGGCAGCCCCAGCATTTT. This gives the protein CASRGGAGRQPQHF.

The V call is TRBV30, the J call TRBJ2-1; D might be TRBD1 (6 bases). V lost 1 base and J 6 bases, leaving 13 bases between the germline ends. Looked up from germline, CDR1 is GTSNPN and CDR2 is SVGIG (reference sequence). The CDR3 sequence is 14 residues long. The CDR3 spells CAWSGGQKINEQFF. CDR3 nucleotide sequence: TGTGCCTGGAGTGGAGGACAGAAAATCAATGAGCAGTTCTTC.

The genes are TRBV5-8 and TRBJ1-4; D is ambiguous. The V gene lost 4 bases and the J gene lost 10 bases, with 14 bases spanning the gap. This CDR3 is built from 13 residues. The germline V gene encodes CDR1 SGHTS and CDR2 YDEGEE. CDR3 amino acids: CASSVAASGKLFF. CDR3 in DNA: TGTGCCAGCAGCGTTGCTGCCTCGGGAAAACTGTTTTTT.

This clone was detected once. The chain links TRBV6-1 to TRBJ2-2; 8 positions match TRBD1. V lost 2 bases to trimming and J lost 7 bases; unmatched junction nucleotides: 6. Germline V gene data show CDR1 as MNHNS and CDR2 as SASEGT. The CDR3 spans 15 residues. CDR3 residues: CASSEQHRGVGELFF. The CDR3 DNA reads as TGTGCCAGCAGTGAACAGCACAGGGGGGTCGGGGAGCTGTTTTTT.

The chain recombines TRBV7-8 with TRBJ2-7; possible D gene TRBD1, 6 bases. This CDR3 is 15 amino acids long. Germline loops: CDR1 SGHVS, CDR2 FQNEAQ. Trimming took 8 bases from V and 0 from J, leaving 17 bases between them. The CDR3 DNA reads TGTGCCAGCGTCTTACAGGGCGGCAACTCCTACGAGCAGTACTTC. It translates to CASVLQGGNSYEQYF.

This chain joins TRBV14 and TRBJ2-5, with 8 bases that match TRBD2. Losses at the gene ends were 5 bases for V and 5 bases for J; bases not matched to a gene: 10. Germline V lookup: CDR1 SGHDN, CDR2 FVKESK. This CDR3 contains 15 residues. The CDR3 nucleotides are TGTGCCAGCAGCTACGGGACTAGTGGAGTGGAGACCCAGTACTTC. As protein: CASSYGTSGVETQYF.

This clone was observed a few times. This sequence joins TRBV30 and TRBJ1-5; TRBD1 is a possible D gene (5 bases). CDR3 size: 15 residues. Germline V gene data show CDR1 as GTSNPN and CDR2 as SVGIG (reference sequence). V lost 0 bases and J 2 bases, leaving 11 bases between the germline ends. CDR3 in amino acids: CAWSVQVGGNQPQHF. The CDR3 region has the DNA TGTGCCTGGAGTGTACAAGTAGGGGGCAATCAGCCCCAGCATTTT.